This entry lists 24 T cell receptor beta chains sequenced from one sample in a study of T-cell memory formation after mild COVID-19. TCRdb used MiXCR to reprocess the 5' RACE reads, holding one entry per CDR3 protein. The sample carries 280,000 or so distinct CDR3 sequences, roughly 8% recorded once. The sample comprised PBMCs or a T cell subset sorted from them (not recorded which). The receptors come from a man between 18 and 35 years old who had mild COVID-19 (a few samples of this study predate the infection). Cell type and time point are not known.

This clonotype was detected a few times. CDR3 residues: CASSLMRVEAFF. CDR3 DNA: TGTGCCAGCAGCTTGATGCGGGTTGAAGCTTTCTTT. The chain joins TRBV7-2 to TRBJ1-1; D not resolved. The CDR3 covers 12 residues. The V end was cut by 3 bases, the J end by 7 bases, with 9 bases between. The germline CDR1 and CDR2 sequences are SGHTA and FQGNSA.

The gene calls are TRBV6-2 or TRBV6-3 and TRBJ2-1, with D perhaps TRBD2 (6 bases). V was clipped by 6 bases and J by 3 bases, with 18 bases between them. The germline V gene encodes CDR1 MNHEY and CDR2 SVGEGT. The CDR3 has 16 residues. Written as DNA, the CDR3 is TGTGCCAGCAGGACGAACCGGGACTGGATCTACAATGAGCAGTTCTTC. This sequence encodes CASRTNRDWIYNEQFF.

There are a few counts of this clonotype. The rearrangement joins TRBV7-2 to TRBJ2-7, with 7 bases that match TRBD1. V lost 4 bases to trimming and J lost 3 bases; unmatched junction nucleotides: 6. This CDR3 has 14 residues. CDR1 SGHTA and CDR2 FQGNSA come from the germline V gene. The CDR3 DNA is TGTGCCAGCAGCTCTAACCGGGACAGCTACGAGCAGTACTTC. Translation gives CASSSNRDSYEQYF.

This clonotype has only a few counts. The rearrangement links TRBV18 to TRBJ2-3, with 11 positions matching TRBD1. V lost 6 bases and J lost 6; bases outside the gene matches: 11. Germline CDR1 KGHSH, CDR2 LQKENI. There are 16 residues in the CDR3. The CDR3 DNA follows: TGTGCCAGCTCGCTGGGCCCCGGGACAGGGGGTGATACGCAGTATTTT. Translating it yields CASSLGPGTGGDTQYF.

This clonotype was seen many times. The chain has TRBV20-1 and TRBJ2-3, with D maybe TRBD1 (6 bases). Germline V gives CDR1 DFQATT, CDR2 SNEGSKA (reference sequence). The CDR3 totals 16 residues. The V end was cut by 0 bases, the J end by 0 bases, with 13 bases between. CDR3 amino acids: CSARDSRTESTDTQYF. DNA for the CDR3: TGCAGTGCTAGAGATAGTAGGACAGAAAGCACAGATACGCAGTATTTT.

In this sample, this clonotype turned up many times. The chain carries TRBV5-1 and TRBJ2-5, with a tentative D call TRBD2 (6 bases). The length of the CDR3 is 13 residues. CDR1 and CDR2 (germline): SGHRS, YFSETQ. V lost 4 bases and J 5 bases, leaving 12 bases between the germline ends. The DNA for the CDR3 is TGCGCCAGCAGCCCTCAGGAGGGGGAGACCCAGTACTTC. Translated, it gives CASSPQEGETQYF.

The table lists this clonotype with many counts. The CDR3 DNA is TGTGCCAGCAGCCAGCGACTAGCGGGGGTCAATGAGCAGTTCTTC. Protein product: CASSQRLAGVNEQFF. The chain employs TRBV7-2 and TRBJ2-1; TRBD2 aligns across 12 bases. The germline CDR1 and CDR2 sequences are SGHTA and FQGNSA. The trim removed 5 bases at V and 6 bases at J, leaving 5 bases unmatched. The CDR3 runs to 15 residues.

The genes are TRBV7-8 and TRBJ2-3, with D perhaps TRBD2 (7 bases). The V end was cut by 0 bases, the J end by 1 base, with 14 bases between. Germline V CDR1 and CDR2: SGHVS, FQNEAQ. The CDR3 runs 17 residues. The CDR3 is CASSLAGRGAGTDTQYF. The CDR3, as DNA: TGTGCCAGCAGCTTAGCGGGACGGGGGGCGGGCACAGATACGCAGTATTTT. The entire variable domain, with the rest obtained from reference TRBV7-8 and TRBJ2-3, is as follows: GAGVSQSPRYKVAKRGQDVALRCDPISGHVSLFWYQQALGQGPEFLTYFQNEAQLDKSGLPSDRFFAERPEGSVSTLKIQRTQQEDSAVYLCASSLAGRGAGTDTQYFGPGTRLTVL.

V and J are TRBV29-1 and TRBJ1-3, with a possible D match to TRBD1 (5 bases). Germline CDR1 is SQVTM and CDR2 is ANQGSEA. This CDR3 region has 16 residues. The V gene lost 0 bases and the J gene lost 5 bases, with 17 bases spanning the gap. The CDR3: CSVEDGGTVGRNTIYF. The CDR3 bases are TGCAGCGTTGAAGATGGAGGGACCGTCGGGAGAAACACCATATATTTT.

CDR3 sequence: CASRRTGRYGYTF. CDR3 coding DNA: TGTGCCAGCAGGCGGACAGGGCGCTATGGCTACACCTTC. The chain has TRBV6-2 or TRBV6-3 and TRBJ1-2; 8 bases match TRBD1. J lost 4 bases, V lost 6 bases, and 4 bases had no gene match. Germline V gene lookup returns CDR1 MNHEY and CDR2 SVGEGT. CDR3 size: 13 residues.

The chain has TRBV6-5 and TRBJ2-1; no definite D call. Germline CDR1 MNHEY, CDR2 SVGAGI. The CDR3 spans 13 residues. V dropped 6 bases and J dropped 3 bases, with 9 bases sitting between them. Written as DNA, the CDR3 is TGTGCCAGCAGACAGCTTCTCTACAATGAGCAGTTCTTC. It encodes CASRQLLYNEQFF.

This chain uses TRBV15 with TRBJ2-6; perhaps TRBD2 as D (5 bases). Looked up from germline, CDR1 is LNHNV and CDR2 is YYDKDF (reference sequence). V lost 6 bases and J lost 0, with 9 bases in between. This CDR3 spans 15 amino acids. CDR3 amino acids: CATSQGGSGANVLTF. For the CDR3, the DNA is TGTGCCACCAGTCAAGGAGGCTCTGGGGCCAACGTCCTGACTTTC.

This clonotype was found a few times. The chain links TRBV7-2 to TRBJ1-2; the match to TRBD1 covers 10 bases. Germline CDR1 SGHTA, CDR2 FQGNSA. With V trimmed by 1 base and J by 5 bases, 7 bases remained unmatched. The CDR3 is 16 amino acids. In DNA, the CDR3 is TGTGCCAGCAGCTTAGTTTCGGGACAGGGGACGTATGGCTACACCTTC. It yields the protein CASSLVSGQGTYGYTF.

This rearrangement joins TRBV7-2 to TRBJ1-6; weak D call: TRBD1 (5 bases). V lost 5 bases to trimming and J lost 10 bases, with 18 bases between them. The CDR3 covers 15 residues. CDR1 SGHTA and CDR2 FQGNSA come from the germline V gene. CDR3 sequence: CASSRGTPVGSPLHF. In DNA, the CDR3 is TGTGCCAGCAGCCGGGGGACTCCCGTGGGATCACCCCTCCACTTT.

This clonotype came up many times. V is TRBV20-1 and J is TRBJ2-1, with a weak D call TRBD1 (6 bases). V was shortened by 3 bases and J by 3 bases, with 9 bases between the two germline ends. Germline V CDR1 and CDR2: DFQATT, SNEGSKA (reference sequence). This CDR3 has 13 amino acids. CDR3 nucleotide sequence: TGCAGTGCTAGTGCACAGGGCTACAATGAGCAGTTCTTC. Its protein product is CSASAQGYNEQFF.

The table lists this clonotype with many counts. V and J are TRBV7-2 and TRBJ2-3; D is unclear. The germline gives CDR1 SGHTA, CDR2 FQGNSA. Trimming shortened V by 0 bases and J by 4 bases, and 5 bases separated the two germline ends. The CDR3 has 13 residues. CDR3 in amino acids: CASSLATADTQYF. The CDR3 region has the DNA TGTGCCAGCAGCTTAGCCACAGCAGATACGCAGTATTTT.

This clonotype was counted at least ten times. This chain connects TRBV15 to TRBJ2-3; TRBD2 agrees at 10 bases. Unmatched junction bases numbered 11, after V lost 5 bases and J lost 6 bases. The germline gives CDR1 LNHNV, CDR2 YYDKDF (reference sequence). The CDR3 length is 16 residues. The CDR3 protein is CATSQSPLAGRDTQYF. The CDR3 DNA sequence: TGTGCCACCAGCCAGTCCCCACTAGCGGGGAGGGATACGCAGTATTTT.

The V and J genes are TRBV20-1 and TRBJ1-1; D unclear. The CDR3 has 13 residues. The V and J ends lost 6 bases and 4 bases respectively, with 15 bases between them. Germline V CDR1 and CDR2: DFQATT, SNEGSKA (reference sequence). In nucleotides, the CDR3 is TGCAGTGCCGCCTGGGAGAGGGCCACTGAAGCTTTCTTT. Translation: CSAAWERATEAFF.

The chain couples TRBV2 to TRBJ2-2; TRBD1 matches at 8 bases. Trimming took 6 bases from V and 7 from J; bases not matched to a gene: 10. CDR1 is SNHLY and CDR2 is FYNNEI in the germline V gene. This CDR3 has 15 residues. DNA of the CDR3: TGTGCCAGCAGCCCCAGGGGGCAGGCGGGCGGGGAGCTGTTTTTT. Encoded protein: CASSPRGQAGGELFF.

Ten or more counts support this clonotype. The chain employs TRBV5-1 and TRBJ2-5; 10 bases match TRBD1. Germline lookup yields CDR1 SGHRS and CDR2 YFSETQ. Trimming took 6 bases from V and 1 from J; bases not matched to a gene: 6. The CDR3 loop spans 15 amino acids. CDR3 amino acids: CASTLRTGGQETQYF. CDR3 bases: TGCGCCAGCACCCTCAGGACAGGGGGCCAAGAGACCCAGTACTTC.

This clonotype has just one count. J is TRBJ1-2 and V is TRBV25-1; unclear D gene. V gave up 2 bases and J gave up 4 bases, with 14 bases separating them. This CDR3 contains 15 residues. Germline V gene lookup returns CDR1 MGHDK and CDR2 SYGVNS. Here the CDR3 reads CASSEGTAEGYGYTF. The CDR3 nucleotides read TGTGCCAGCAGTGAAGGCACAGCCGAAGGCTATGGCTACACCTTC.

The sample holds many counts of this clonotype. The chain has TRBV6-5 and TRBJ2-3; D not resolved. Germline-derived CDR1 and CDR2 are MNHEY and SVGAGI. Trimming cost V 2 bases and J 9 bases, with 12 bases left between them. The CDR3 is 13 amino acids. CDR3 coding DNA: TGTGCCAGCAGTTACCCGGGTGGGAAGACGCAGTATTTT. Amino acid sequence: CASSYPGGKTQYF.

The J gene is TRBJ1-6, the V gene TRBV4-1; a weak D match, TRBD1 (5 bases). V lost 0 bases and J lost 0, with 18 bases in between. Germline lookup yields CDR1 MGHRA and CDR2 YSYEKL. The CDR3 is made up of 20 amino acids. CDR3 sequence reads: CASSQDRGTSSSSYNSPLHF. CDR3 bases: TGCGCCAGCAGCCAAGATCGGGGGACCTCATCCAGCTCCTATAATTCACCCCTCCACTTT.

The rearrangement joins TRBV19 to TRBJ1-1; 8 nucleotides match TRBD1. CDR3 length: 15 residues. Germline CDR1 reads LNHDA; CDR2 reads SQIVND (reference sequence). After removal of 4 bases from V and 1 base from J, the junction contained 5 bases not matched to a gene. CDR3 coding DNA: TGTGCCAGTAGTAGCAACAGGGGGGAGAACACTGAAGCTTTCTTT. Translated, it gives CASSSNRGENTEAFF.